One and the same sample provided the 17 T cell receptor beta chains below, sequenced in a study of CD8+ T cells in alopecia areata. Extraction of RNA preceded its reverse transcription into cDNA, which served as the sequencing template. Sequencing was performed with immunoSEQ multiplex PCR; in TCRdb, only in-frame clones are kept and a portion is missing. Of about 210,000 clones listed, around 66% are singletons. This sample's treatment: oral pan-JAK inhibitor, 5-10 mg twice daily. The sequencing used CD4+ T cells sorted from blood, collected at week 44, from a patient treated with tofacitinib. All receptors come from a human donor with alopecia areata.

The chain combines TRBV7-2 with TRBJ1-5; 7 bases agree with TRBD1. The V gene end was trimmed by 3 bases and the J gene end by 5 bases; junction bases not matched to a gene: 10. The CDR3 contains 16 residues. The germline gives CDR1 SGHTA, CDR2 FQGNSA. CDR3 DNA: TGTGCCAGCAGCTTGCAGAGGGGGCGAGGAGATCAGCCCCAGCATTTT. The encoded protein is CASSLQRGRGDQPQHF.

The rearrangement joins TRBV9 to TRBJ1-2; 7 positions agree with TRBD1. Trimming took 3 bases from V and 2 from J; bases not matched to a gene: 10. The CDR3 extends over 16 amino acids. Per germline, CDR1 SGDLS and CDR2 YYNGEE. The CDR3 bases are TGTGCCAGCAGCGCCAGACAGGGAGGGCCCAACTATGGCTACACCTTC. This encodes CASSARQGGPNYGYTF.

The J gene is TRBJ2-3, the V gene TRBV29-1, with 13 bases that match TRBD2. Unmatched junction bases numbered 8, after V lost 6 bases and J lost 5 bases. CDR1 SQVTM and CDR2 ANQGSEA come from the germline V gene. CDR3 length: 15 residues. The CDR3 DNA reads TGCAGCGTACCTGAGACTAGCGGGGGGAGAGATACGCAGTATTTT. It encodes CSVPETSGGRDTQYF.

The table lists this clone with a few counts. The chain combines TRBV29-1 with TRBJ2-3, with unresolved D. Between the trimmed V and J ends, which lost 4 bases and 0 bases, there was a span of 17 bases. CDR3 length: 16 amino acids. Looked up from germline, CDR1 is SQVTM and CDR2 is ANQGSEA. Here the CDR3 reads CSVAPMHVTSTDTQYF. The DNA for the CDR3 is TGCAGCGTTGCCCCAATGCATGTGACTAGCACAGATACGCAGTATTTT.

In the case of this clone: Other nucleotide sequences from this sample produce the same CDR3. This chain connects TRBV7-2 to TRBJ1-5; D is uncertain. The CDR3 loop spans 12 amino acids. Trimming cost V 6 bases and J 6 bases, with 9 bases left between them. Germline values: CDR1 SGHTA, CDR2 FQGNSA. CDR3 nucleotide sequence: TGTGCCAGCAGTCTTGCCGGTCAGCCCCAGCATTTT. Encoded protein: CASSLAGQPQHF.

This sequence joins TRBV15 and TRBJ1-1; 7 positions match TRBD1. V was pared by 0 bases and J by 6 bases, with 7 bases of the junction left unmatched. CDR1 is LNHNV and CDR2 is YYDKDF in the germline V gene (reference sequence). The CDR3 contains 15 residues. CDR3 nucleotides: TGTGCCACCAGCAGAGACCCGAAAGGGGGCTCTGAAGCTTTCTTT. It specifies CATSRDPKGGSEAFF.

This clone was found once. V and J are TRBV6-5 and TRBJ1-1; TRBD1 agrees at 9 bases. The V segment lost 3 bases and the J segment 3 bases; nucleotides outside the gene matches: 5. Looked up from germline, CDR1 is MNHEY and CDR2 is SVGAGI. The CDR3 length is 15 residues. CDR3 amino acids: CASSYTTGGHTEAFF. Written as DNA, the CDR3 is TGTGCCAGCAGTTATACGACAGGGGGGCACACTGAAGCTTTCTTT.

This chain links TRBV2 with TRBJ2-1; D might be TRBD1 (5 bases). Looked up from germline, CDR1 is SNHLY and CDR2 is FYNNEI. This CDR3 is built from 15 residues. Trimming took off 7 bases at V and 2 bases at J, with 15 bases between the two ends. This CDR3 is CASKVGAQPYNEQFF. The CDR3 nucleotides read TGTGCCAGCAAGGTTGGGGCACAGCCCTACAATGAGCAGTTCTTC.

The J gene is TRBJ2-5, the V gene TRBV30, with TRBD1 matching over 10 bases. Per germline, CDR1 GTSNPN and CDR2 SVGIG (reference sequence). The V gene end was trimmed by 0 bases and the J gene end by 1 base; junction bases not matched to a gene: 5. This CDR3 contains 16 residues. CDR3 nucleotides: TGTGCCTGGAGTGTATCGGGACAGGGGACCCAAGAGACCCAGTACTTC. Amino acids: CAWSVSGQGTQETQYF. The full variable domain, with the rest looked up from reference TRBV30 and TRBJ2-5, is SQTIHQWPATLVQPVGSPLSLECTVEGTSNPNLYWYRQAAGRGLQLLFYSVGIGQISSEVPQNLSASRPQDRQFILSSKKLLLSDSGFYLCAWSVSGQGTQETQYFGPGTRLLVL.

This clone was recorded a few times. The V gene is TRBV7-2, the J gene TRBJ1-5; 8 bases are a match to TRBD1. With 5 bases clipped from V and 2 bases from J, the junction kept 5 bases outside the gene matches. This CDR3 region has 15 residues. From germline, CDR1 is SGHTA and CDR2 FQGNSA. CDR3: CASSQGARGNQPQHF. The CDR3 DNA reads TGTGCCAGCAGCCAGGGGGCGCGGGGCAATCAGCCCCAGCATTTT.

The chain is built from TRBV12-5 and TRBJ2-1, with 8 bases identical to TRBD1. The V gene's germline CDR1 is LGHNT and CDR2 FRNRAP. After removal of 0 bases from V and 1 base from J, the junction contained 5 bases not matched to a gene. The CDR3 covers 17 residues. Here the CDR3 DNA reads TGTGCTAGTGGTTTGGTACTAGGACAGGGATCCTACAATGAGCAGTTCTTC. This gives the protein CASGLVLGQGSYNEQFF.

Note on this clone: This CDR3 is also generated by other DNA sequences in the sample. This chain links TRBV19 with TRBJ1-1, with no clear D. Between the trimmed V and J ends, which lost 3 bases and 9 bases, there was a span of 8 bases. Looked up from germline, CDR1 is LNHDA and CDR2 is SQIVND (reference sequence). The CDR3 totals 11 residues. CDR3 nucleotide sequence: TGTGCCAGTAGTATTATGGGGAAAGCTTTCTTT. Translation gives CASSIMGKAFF.

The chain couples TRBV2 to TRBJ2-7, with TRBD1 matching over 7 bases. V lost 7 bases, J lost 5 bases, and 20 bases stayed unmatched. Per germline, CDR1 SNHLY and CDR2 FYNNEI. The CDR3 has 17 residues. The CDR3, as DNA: TGTGCCAGCAACCCCTCGGGCTGGGCAGGGGGTAGCAACGAGCAGTACTTC. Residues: CASNPSGWAGGSNEQYF.

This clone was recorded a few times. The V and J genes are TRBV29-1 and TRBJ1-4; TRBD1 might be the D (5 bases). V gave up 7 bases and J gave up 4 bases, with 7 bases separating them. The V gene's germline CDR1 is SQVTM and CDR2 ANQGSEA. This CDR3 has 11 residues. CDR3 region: CSGGGNEKLFF. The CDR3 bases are TGCAGCGGCGGGGGTAATGAAAAACTGTTTTTT.

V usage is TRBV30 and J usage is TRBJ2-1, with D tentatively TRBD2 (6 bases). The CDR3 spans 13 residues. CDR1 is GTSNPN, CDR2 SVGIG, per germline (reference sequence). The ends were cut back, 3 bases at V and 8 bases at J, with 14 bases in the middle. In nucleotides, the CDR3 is TGTGCCTGGAGACAACTCGGGGAGGATGAGCAGTTCTTC. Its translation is CAWRQLGEDEQFF.

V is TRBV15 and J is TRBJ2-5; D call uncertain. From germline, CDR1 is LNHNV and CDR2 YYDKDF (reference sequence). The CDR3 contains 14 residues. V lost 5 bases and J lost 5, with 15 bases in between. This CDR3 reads CATSLGSPEETQYF. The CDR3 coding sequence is TGTGCCACCAGCCTAGGATCCCCGGAGGAGACCCAGTACTTC.

CDR3 sequence: CASSPPDWDTQYF. The CDR3 nucleotides read TGTGCCAGCAGTCCTCCGGATTGGGATACGCAGTATTTT. The chain links TRBV27 to TRBJ2-3; D unclear. Germline V gene data show CDR1 as MNHEY and CDR2 as SMNVEV (reference sequence). Trimming stripped 5 bases from V and 6 bases from J, with 12 bases between. The CDR3 sequence is 13 residues long.